These T cell receptor beta chains were read from a single sample in a study of blood T cell repertoires in COVID-19. Profiling relied on immunoSEQ multiplex PCR, and the TCRdb table lists in-frame clones only, not all of them. The sample shows 140,000 to 150,000 clones, approximately 82% of them seen only once. The sequencing input was peripheral blood. The source is a man aged 55 to 70 with active or convalescent COVID-19. Both conserved end residues are part of each CDR3. The D gene is left open where the match is weak. Only part of the rows carry a size: once, few, many, or a class if the clone is expanded.

j_call v_call cdr3_length d_call clone_size cdr3_aa cdr3_nt
TRBJ1-2 TRBV27 17 NA NA CASSYRLVMGQIYGYTF TGTGCCAGCAGTTACCGGTTGGTCATGGGGCAGATCTATGGCTACACCTTC
TRBJ1-1 TRBV4-3 17 NA NA CASSRGGGTLYNTEAFF TGCGCCAGCAGCCGGGGCGGGGGTACGTTATATAACACTGAAGCTTTCTTT
TRBJ2-7 TRBV11-3 14 TRBD1 NA CASSLGGQASQQYF TGTGCCAGCAGCTTAGGCGGACAGGCGTCTCAGCAGTACTTC
TRBJ2-7 TRBV7-8 14 NA NA CASSLQGPSYEQYF TGTGCCAGCAGCTTGCAGGGGCCCTCCTACGAGCAGTACTTC
TRBJ1-6 TRBV2 15 TRBD1 NA CASRGIDRDRSPLHF TGTGCCAGCAGGGGAATTGACAGGGATCGATCACCCCTCCACTTT
TRBJ1-3 TRBV9 17 TRBD1 NA CASSKGQGLGSGNTIYF TGTGCCAGCAGCAAAGGACAGGGATTGGGCTCTGGAAACACCATATATTTT
TRBJ2-7 TRBV10-1 15 TRBD1 few CASSHRGRSSYEQYF TGCGCCAGCAGCCACAGGGGTCGGAGCTCCTACGAGCAGTACTTC
TRBJ2-7 TRBV5-1 13 NA NA CASSLGWTYEQYF TGCGCCAGCAGCTTGGGCTGGACATACGAGCAGTACTTC
TRBJ2-1 TRBV7-9 18 TRBD1 NA CASSEQGATTSSYNEQFF TGTGCCAGCAGCGAACAGGGGGCCACGACTAGCTCCTACAATGAGCAGTTCTTC
TRBJ1-5 TRBV19 13 NA NA CATGEVGNQPQHF TGTGCCACAGGGGAAGTGGGCAATCAGCCCCAGCATTTT
TRBJ1-5 TRBV18 15 NA NA CASSQTQDSNQPQHF TGTGCCAGCTCACAGACCCAGGATAGCAATCAGCCCCAGCATTTT
TRBJ1-2 TRBV3-1/TRBV3-2 13 NA NA CASSQADSYGYTF TGTGCCAGCAGCCAAGCCGACAGCTATGGCTACACCTTC
TRBJ2-3 TRBV4-3 13 NA NA CASSQESTDTQYF TGCGCCAGCAGCCAAGAGAGTACAGATACGCAGTATTTT
TRBJ1-5 TRBV9 15 NA NA CASSVEPISNQPQHF TGTGCCAGCAGCGTAGAACCTATTAGCAATCAGCCCCAGCATTTT
TRBJ1-2 TRBV24-1 16 TRBD1 NA CATSDTGQGRAYGYTF TGTGCCACCAGTGATACCGGACAGGGTCGGGCCTATGGCTACACCTTC
TRBJ1-1 TRBV2 15 NA NA CASSEARGAHNEAFF TGTGCCAGCAGTGAGGCCCGGGGGGCGCATAATGAAGCTTTCTTT
TRBJ1-5 TRBV6-4 13 TRBD1 NA CASSDNNRGAMHF TGTGCCAGCAGTGACAACAACAGGGGCGCAATGCATTTT
TRBJ1-4 TRBV19 14 TRBD1 NA CASSNRGQTEKLFF TGTGCCAGTAGTAACAGGGGGCAAACTGAAAAACTGTTTTTT
TRBJ1-3 TRBV13 15 TRBD1 once CASREDRTRGNTIYF TGTGCCAGCAGAGAGGACAGGACCCGTGGTAACACCATATATTTT
TRBJ2-4 TRBV20-1 13 NA once CSASGRVRGIQYF TGCAGTGCTAGTGGGCGGGTCCGGGGCATTCAGTACTTC
TRBJ1-3 TRBV11-3 15 NA NA CASSLGQSSGNTIYF TGTGCCAGCAGCTTAGGACAGAGCTCTGGAAACACCATATATTTT
TRBJ1-2 TRBV7-9 13 NA once CASSLAEKSGYTF TGTGCCAGCAGCTTAGCCGAAAAGAGCGGCTACACCTTC
TRBJ1-3 TRBV7-8 14 NA NA CASSLHSPGNTIYF TGTGCCAGCAGCTTGCACTCTCCCGGGAACACCATATATTTT
TRBJ2-5 TRBV20-1 13 NA once CSASWPGQETQYF TGCAGTGCTAGTTGGCCAGGCCAAGAGACCCAGTACTTC
TRBJ1-2 TRBV9 15 TRBD1 NA CASSTRQGPGYGYTF TGTGCCAGCAGCACTCGACAGGGACCTGGGTATGGCTACACCTTC
TRBJ1-1 TRBV5-1 15 NA NA CASSLAGSSDTEAFF TGCGCCAGCAGCTTGGCCGGGAGTTCCGACACTGAAGCTTTCTTT